Shown below are 28 T cell receptor beta chains from a single sample sequenced in a study of vaccination and CD4 T cells after COVID-19. Regarding treatment: roughly nine-day PBMC culture with coronavirus spike peptide pools or control peptides (ViraFEST assay). Sequenced with the Oncomine TCR Beta short-read assay was DNA taken from cultured CD4+ T cells. In TCRdb, the PCR reads were re-called with MiXCR into one record per CDR3 protein. This table has around 25,000 distinct CDR3 sequences, about 54% appearing once. Their recognized antigens are unknown. The sequenced sample was CD4+ T cells from blood, cultured in vitro. Receptors originate from a human donor who had recovered from COVID-19.

This clonotype was observed a handful of times. The CDR3 here is CASSIAPRGISNQPQHF. CDR3 sequence (DNA): TGTGCCAGTAGCATCGCCCCTAGGGGAATTAGCAATCAGCCCCAGCATTTT. The chain is built from TRBV19 and TRBJ1-5, with D perhaps matching TRBD1 (5 bases). The germline V gene encodes CDR1 LNHDA and CDR2 SQIVND (reference sequence). The CDR3 is 17 amino acids. V lost 6 bases, J lost 0 bases, and 18 bases lay in between.

J is TRBJ2-5 and V is TRBV6-1; D may correspond to TRBD1 or TRBD2 (6 bases each). The germline V and J ends were trimmed by 7 bases and 4 bases, with 13 bases remaining between them. The CDR3 totals 13 residues. Germline values: CDR1 MNHNS, CDR2 SASEGT. The CDR3 DNA is TGTGCCAGCAATCCAGGAGGGGGAGAGACCCAGTACTTC. Protein product: CASNPGGGETQYF.

V usage is TRBV19 and J usage is TRBJ1-1; no firm D call. V lost 5 bases to trimming and J lost 1 base, with 8 bases between them. Germline V gene sequence: CDR1 LNHDA, CDR2 SQIVND (reference sequence). This CDR3 has 13 residues. The chain's CDR3 is CASSPRWNTEAFF. Written as DNA, the CDR3 is TGTGCCAGTAGTCCCCGCTGGAACACTGAAGCTTTCTTT. The variable domain in full, completed from reference TRBV19 and TRBJ1-1, reads DGGITQSPKYLFRKEGQNVTLSCEQNLNHDAMYWYRQDPGQGLRLIYYSQIVNDFQKGDIAEGYSVSREKKESFPLTVTSAQKNPTAFYLCASSPRWNTEAFFGQGTRLTVV.

This clonotype was recorded a few times. The CDR3 protein is CASSSGLAGVWETQYF. Written as DNA, the CDR3 is TGTGCCAGCAGTTCGGGACTAGCGGGGGTGTGGGAGACCCAGTACTTC. This sequence joins TRBV6-2 or TRBV6-3 and TRBJ2-5; 14 bases map to TRBD2. The V gene end was trimmed by 4 bases and the J gene end by 5 bases; junction bases not matched to a gene: 6. The germline V gene has CDR1 MNHEY and CDR2 SVGEGT. The CDR3 is made up of 16 amino acids.

Remarks on this clonotype: The junction shows a germline mismatch at one end, possibly a read error. The rearrangement links TRBV20-1 to TRBJ2-6; D may be TRBD2 (5 bases). The CDR3 has 20 amino acids. Germline V gene sequence: CDR1 DFQATT, CDR2 SNEGSKA (reference sequence). The DNA for the CDR3 is TGCAGTACTAGAGTAGATGGAGGCAGCCCCCGGGGATCTGGGGCCAACGTCCTGACTTTC. Protein product: CSTRVDGGSPRGSGANVLTF.

The rearrangement joins TRBV11-2 to TRBJ2-3, with a tentative D call TRBD1 (5 bases). V lost 5 bases and J 11 bases, leaving 17 bases between the germline ends. The length of the CDR3 is 13 residues. Germline V gives CDR1 SGHAT, CDR2 FQNNGV. CDR3 nucleotide sequence: TGTGCCAGCAGCCGACCGGAAGGGGTTATGCAGTATTTT. Translating it yields CASSRPEGVMQYF.

The chain has TRBV28 and TRBJ1-2, with D unclear. The CDR3 runs 14 residues. Germline CDR1 is MDHEN and CDR2 is SYDVKM. Trimming took 2 bases from V and 4 from J, leaving 11 bases between them. Here the CDR3 DNA reads TGTGCCAGCAGTTTACCAGACGGGGTCTATGGCTACACCTTC. Its translation is CASSLPDGVYGYTF.

This clonotype was recorded only once. CDR3 region: CASSLGTGGTDTQYF. The CDR3 DNA sequence: TGTGCCAGCAGCTTAGGGACAGGGGGGACAGATACGCAGTATTTT. This chain links TRBV11-3 with TRBJ2-3, with 10 bases identical to TRBD1. The CDR3 extends over 15 amino acids. In germline, CDR1 is SGHNT, CDR2 YENEEA. J gave up 3 bases and V 1 base, and 1 base lay outside the gene matches.

This sequence joins TRBV6-2 or TRBV6-3 and TRBJ1-1; D is unclear. The CDR3 totals 12 residues. Looked up from germline, CDR1 is MNHEY and CDR2 is SVGEGT. The V end was cut by 2 bases, the J end by 1 base, with 2 bases between. The CDR3 here is CASSYANTEAFF. CDR3 DNA sequence: TGTGCCAGCAGTTACGCGAACACTGAAGCTTTCTTT.

V is TRBV9 and J is TRBJ1-2; no reliable D call. V was cut by 4 bases and J by 0 bases, with 16 bases left in between. CDR1 is SGDLS and CDR2 is YYNGEE in the germline V gene. The CDR3 is made up of 16 amino acids. In DNA, the CDR3 is TGTGCCAGCAGCCCTTACGGGCCGAGCCCTAACTATGGCTACACCTTC. It yields the protein CASSPYGPSPNYGYTF.

The rearrangement joins TRBV20-1 to TRBJ2-4; 11 nucleotides align to TRBD2. After removal of 4 bases from V and 7 bases from J, the junction contained 3 bases not matched to a gene. There are 13 residues in the CDR3. Germline CDR1 and CDR2: DFQATT and SNEGSKA (reference sequence). Written as DNA, the CDR3 is TGCAGTGCTAAACCTAGCGGGGGGAACATTCAGTACTTC. Protein product: CSAKPSGGNIQYF.

This sequence joins TRBV4-2 and TRBJ1-2; no definite D call. V dropped 0 bases and J dropped 7 bases, with 18 bases sitting between them. The CDR3 length is 16 residues. Germline CDR1 reads LGHNA; CDR2 reads YNFKEQ. The chain's CDR3 is CASSQDPALPLAGYTF. In DNA, the CDR3 is TGTGCCAGCAGCCAAGATCCCGCGTTGCCTCTGGCTGGCTACACCTTC.

CDR3 sequence reads: CASSSIRTGGYEQYF. The CDR3, as DNA: TGTGCCAGCAGCTCGATCCGGACGGGGGGCTACGAGCAGTACTTC. The J gene is TRBJ2-7, the V gene TRBV11-2, with 7 bases that match TRBD2. Per germline, CDR1 SGHAT and CDR2 FQNNGV. With 4 bases clipped from V and 3 bases from J, the junction kept 9 bases outside the gene matches. The CDR3 contains 15 residues.

The chain uses TRBV20-1 and TRBJ1-2; unclear D gene. The V gene's germline CDR1 is DFQATT and CDR2 SNEGSKA (reference sequence). The CDR3 covers 13 residues. Trimming cost V 1 base and J 8 bases, with 14 bases left between them. The CDR3 sequence is CSARVEVGLGYTF. The CDR3 DNA follows: TGCAGTGCTAGAGTAGAGGTGGGGTTAGGCTACACCTTC.

This clonotype came up once. This chain joins TRBV7-2 and TRBJ1-3; no clear D. V dropped 2 bases and J dropped 2 bases, with 1 base sitting between them. From germline, CDR1 is SGHTA and CDR2 FQGNSA. The CDR3 contains 12 residues. The CDR3 bases are TGTGCCAGCAGCTTAACTGGAAACACCATATATTTT. The encoded protein is CASSLTGNTIYF.

The chain recombines TRBV5-1 with TRBJ2-5, with 15 nucleotides matching TRBD2. This CDR3 has 19 residues. J gave up 1 base and V 4 bases, and 11 bases lay outside the gene matches. Per the germline V gene, CDR1 is SGHRS and CDR2 is YFSETQ. The CDR3 loop is CASSPGLAGGGIVQETQYF. As DNA, the CDR3 is TGCGCCAGCAGCCCCGGACTAGCGGGAGGGGGTATCGTCCAAGAGACCCAGTACTTC.

This rearrangement joins TRBV11-2 to TRBJ2-7, with D perhaps matching TRBD1 (5 bases). Germline CDR1 reads SGHAT; CDR2 reads FQNNGV. The ends were cut back, 5 bases at V and 2 bases at J, with 16 bases in the middle. The CDR3 has 15 residues. CDR3 protein: CASSLGSIGAYEQYF. CDR3 bases: TGTGCCAGCAGCCTAGGATCAATAGGGGCCTACGAGCAGTACTTC. Complete variable domain (other parts from reference TRBV11-2 and TRBJ2-7): EAGVAQSPRYKIIEKRQSVAFWCNPISGHATLYWYQQILGQGPKLLIQFQNNGVVDDSQLPKDRFSAERLKGVDSTLKIQPAKLEDSAVYLCASSLGSIGAYEQYFGPGTRLTVT.

This sequence joins TRBV6-1 and TRBJ1-1; D not resolved. V lost 8 bases and J 6 bases, leaving 13 bases between the germline ends. Looked up from germline, CDR1 is MNHNS and CDR2 is SASEGT. The length of the CDR3 is 12 residues. The CDR3 nucleotides read TGTGCCAGCCTTGAACAGTTTTCTGAAGCTTTCTTT. It yields the protein CASLEQFSEAFF.

The chain joins TRBV2 to TRBJ2-2; 10 nucleotides match TRBD2. There are 14 residues in the CDR3. The V gene end was trimmed by 6 bases and the J gene end by 7 bases; junction bases not matched to a gene: 5. Germline assignment: CDR1 SNHLY and CDR2 FYNNEI. CDR3 nucleotides: TGTGCCAGCAGCCAACGGACTAGCGGCGGGGAGCTGTTTTTT. Translating it yields CASSQRTSGGELFF.

This clonotype has a handful of counts. This chain uses TRBV11-2 with TRBJ2-5, with 7 bases aligning to TRBD1. Germline V CDR1 and CDR2: SGHAT, FQNNGV. This CDR3 comprises 14 residues. V was pared by 4 bases and J by 5 bases, with 7 bases of the junction left unmatched. The CDR3 nucleotides are TGTGCCAGCAGCTCTACGGACAGGAGGGAGACCCAGTACTTC. Translating gives CASSSTDRRETQYF.

The V and J genes are TRBV19 and TRBJ2-5; 7 bases agree with TRBD1. This CDR3 comprises 16 residues. Per the germline V gene, CDR1 is LNHDA and CDR2 is SQIVND (reference sequence). The V and J ends lost 1 base and 1 base, in that order; junction bases with no gene match: 6. The CDR3 sequence is CASSIAPGGLQETQYF. The CDR3 DNA reads as TGTGCCAGTAGTATAGCACCAGGGGGTCTCCAAGAGACCCAGTACTTC. The variable domain in full, completed from reference TRBV19 and TRBJ2-5, reads DGGITQSPKYLFRKEGQNVTLSCEQNLNHDAMYWYRQDPGQGLRLIYYSQIVNDFQKGDIAEGYSVSREKKESFPLTVTSAQKNPTAFYLCASSIAPGGLQETQYFGPGTRLLVL.

DNA for the CDR3: TGCGCCAGCAGCCAAGTCCTGGGGACCGGGGAGCTGTTTTTT. Protein: CASSQVLGTGELFF. The V gene is TRBV4-3, the J gene TRBJ2-2, with D unresolved. The CDR3 extends over 14 amino acids. V lost 1 base to trimming and J lost 5 bases, with 8 bases between them. From germline, CDR1 is LGHNA and CDR2 YSLEER.

CDR3 sequence: CASSGGPSYTEAFF. CDR3 nucleotide sequence: TGTGCCAGCAGTGGGGGCCCAAGCTATACTGAAGCTTTCTTT. The chain is built from TRBV6-1 and TRBJ1-1; the D gene is possibly TRBD1 (5 bases). The ends were cut back, 4 bases at V and 5 bases at J, with 14 bases in the middle. Looked up from germline, CDR1 is MNHNS and CDR2 is SASEGT. The CDR3 covers 14 residues.

This rearrangement joins TRBV7-9 to TRBJ2-2, with 8 bases aligning to TRBD1. Germline V gives CDR1 SEHNR, CDR2 FQNEAQ (reference sequence). This CDR3 has 16 residues. With 4 bases clipped from V and 4 bases from J, the junction kept 8 bases outside the gene matches. The DNA of the CDR3 is TGTGCCAGCAGCTCCAGGGGGCAGCGAGGCACCGGGGAGCTGTTTTTT. Translation: CASSSRGQRGTGELFF.

The chain uses TRBV29-1 and TRBJ1-1, with D possibly being TRBD1 (5 bases). V shed 0 bases and J shed 1 base, with 12 bases lying between them. The germline CDR1 and CDR2 sequences are SQVTM and ANQGSEA. The CDR3 covers 15 residues. The CDR3 spells CSVEDRGRKNTEAFF. The CDR3 DNA sequence: TGCAGCGTTGAAGATCGGGGCAGGAAGAACACTGAAGCTTTCTTT.

This rearrangement joins TRBV6-2 or TRBV6-3 to TRBJ2-3; D uncertain. Germline values: CDR1 MNHEY, CDR2 SVGEGT. The CDR3 runs 14 residues. Trimming removed 2 bases from V and 4 bases from J, with 10 bases in between. The CDR3 region is CASSYDTLADTQYF. The CDR3 DNA reads TGTGCCAGCAGTTACGACACATTGGCAGATACGCAGTATTTT.

The chain joins TRBV18 to TRBJ2-6; D not resolved. Trimming removed 6 bases at V and 0 bases at J, with 12 bases between. The CDR3 loop spans 16 amino acids. CDR1 is KGHSH, CDR2 LQKENI, per germline. DNA of the CDR3: TGTGCCAGCTCGCCAACCCATGGCTCTGGGGCCAACGTCCTGACTTTC. This sequence encodes CASSPTHGSGANVLTF.

This clonotype was counted only a few times. The J gene is TRBJ1-5, the V gene TRBV7-6, with TRBD1 as a possible D gene (5 bases). The germline CDR1 and CDR2 sequences are SGHVS and FNYEAQ. Trimming took off 5 bases at V and 5 bases at J, with 16 bases between the two ends. The CDR3 is 15 amino acids. DNA of the CDR3: TGTGCCAGCAGCCCTATACCGGGGCGAGATCAGCCCCAGCATTTT. The encoded protein is CASSPIPGRDQPQHF. Supplemented by reference TRBV7-6 and TRBJ1-5, the full variable domain reads GAGVSQSPRYKVTKRGQDVALRCDPISGHVSLYWYRQALGQGPEFLTYFNYEAQQDKSGLPNDRFSAERPEGSISTLTIQRTEQRDSAMYRCASSPIPGRDQPQHFGDGTRLSIL.